Shown below are 27 T cell receptor beta chains from a single sample sequenced in a study of shared clonotypes between healthy human individuals. The method was immunoSEQ multiplex PCR; TCRdb's version includes in-frame clones alone and lacks a portion of them. The sample lists 2 million to 2.5 million clones, under 97% occurring once. Sequenced material: naive CD4+ T cells sorted from blood. Subset noted: CD45RA+ positively selected. The receptors derive from a man between 18 and 35 years old in good health.

About this clone: Other DNA sequences within the sample encode an identical CDR3. This chain joins TRBV7-9 and TRBJ1-1, with 7 bases aligning to TRBD1. CDR3 length: 14 amino acids. In germline, CDR1 is SEHNR, CDR2 FQNEAQ (reference sequence). V shed 1 base and J 5 bases; nucleotides not matched to a gene: 4. This CDR3 is CASSLGQGETEAFF. The CDR3 nucleotides are TGTGCCAGCAGCTTAGGACAGGGTGAAACTGAAGCTTTCTTT. Together with reference TRBV7-9 and TRBJ1-1, the CDR3 gives the full variable domain: DTGVSQNPRHKITKRGQNVTFRCDPISEHNRLYWYRQTLGQGPEFLTYFQNEAQLEKSRLLSDRFSAERPKGSFSTLEIQRTEQGDSAMYLCASSLGQGETEAFFGQGTRLTVV.

As DNA, the CDR3 is TGTGCCAGCTCACTCACCCTAGGCACAGATACGCAGTATTTT. Translating it yields CASSLTLGTDTQYF. V usage is TRBV18 and J usage is TRBJ2-3; the D is unclear. From germline, CDR1 is KGHSH and CDR2 LQKENI. The CDR3 is made up of 14 amino acids. V was trimmed by 4 bases and J by 1 base, leaving 9 bases between them.

The chain joins TRBV7-2 to TRBJ1-5; 7 bases are shared with TRBD1. The germline gives CDR1 SGHTA, CDR2 FQGNSA. V was clipped by 4 bases and J by 5 bases; unmatched bases: 14. This CDR3 has 17 amino acids. CDR3 DNA sequence: TGTGCCAGCAGCTCCCCAGGGGGTGGTCTAGGGGATCAGCCCCAGCATTTT. This gives the protein CASSSPGGGLGDQPQHF.

The V call is TRBV13, the J call TRBJ2-1, with TRBD2 identical over 8 bases. Germline CDR1 is PRHDT and CDR2 is FYEKMQ (reference sequence). The trim removed 5 bases at V and 0 bases at J, leaving 6 bases unmatched. The CDR3 runs 16 residues. Here the CDR3 reads CASSPSGTSSYNEQFF. The DNA for the CDR3 is TGTGCCAGCAGCCCTTCAGGGACTAGCTCCTACAATGAGCAGTTCTTC.

In nucleotides, the CDR3 is TGTGCCAGCAGCTTTCCAGGGGGGACCCAGTACTTC. Encoded protein: CASSFPGGTQYF. The chain is built from TRBV7-2 and TRBJ2-5; 7 nucleotides line up with TRBD1. This CDR3 comprises 12 residues. Germline CDR1 reads SGHTA; CDR2 reads FQGNSA. V dropped 3 bases and J dropped 7; count of bases not matched to a gene: 2.

The gene calls are TRBV7-2 and TRBJ2-7; 8 bases are shared with TRBD2. This CDR3 has 15 amino acids. Germline-derived CDR1 and CDR2 are SGHTA and FQGNSA. V lost 4 bases, J lost 7 bases, and 12 bases stayed unmatched. The DNA for the CDR3 is TGTGCCAGCAGCTGGGGATTCGGGGGGGCCCGGGAGCAGTACTTC. Residues: CASSWGFGGAREQYF. Full variable domain (rest looked up from reference TRBV7-2 and TRBJ2-7): GAGVSQSPSNKVTEKGKDVELRCDPISGHTALYWYRQSLGQGLEFLIYFQGNSAPDKSGLPSDRFSAERTGGSVSTLTIQRTQQEDSAVYLCASSWGFGGAREQYFGPGTRLTVT.

V and J are TRBV18 and TRBJ1-6; 9 positions agree with TRBD1. Germline V gene data show CDR1 as KGHSH and CDR2 as LQKENI. Trimming removed 0 bases from V and 0 bases from J; junction bases left unmatched: 3. The CDR3 totals 18 residues. The CDR3 bases are TGTGCCAGCTCACCACCCGGGACAGGGAGCTCCTATAATTCACCCCTCCACTTT. Its translation: CASSPPGTGSSYNSPLHF.

The genes are TRBV30 and TRBJ2-2; D possibly uses TRBD1 or TRBD2 (5 bases each). Germline lookup yields CDR1 GTSNPN and CDR2 SVGIG (reference sequence). This CDR3 comprises 16 residues. Trimming stripped 4 bases from V and 4 bases from J, with 19 bases between. CDR3 DNA sequence: TGTGCCTGGATTATCCCCGGGGAAGGGACCACCGGGGAGCTGTTTTTT. Its translation: CAWIIPGEGTTGELFF.

The rearrangement uses TRBV7-9 and TRBJ2-3; D gene ambiguous. The CDR3 is made up of 12 amino acids. Trimming took off 5 bases at V and 8 bases at J, with 11 bases between the two ends. Germline CDR1 and CDR2: SEHNR and FQNEAQ (reference sequence). CDR3 residues: CASSPLLSTQYF. CDR3 bases: TGTGCCAGCAGCCCCCTTCTTTCTACGCAGTATTTT.

On this clone: Germline is not matched at one junction end, which may reflect a read error. The V and J genes are TRBV7-7 and TRBJ2-3; unclear D gene. The CDR3 is 14 amino acids. The V gene's germline CDR1 is SSHAT and CDR2 FNYEAQ (reference sequence). The CDR3 here is CASSPTQFTDTQYF. In DNA, the CDR3 is TGTGCTAGCAGCCCTACGCAGTTCACAGATACGCAGTATTTT.

The V call is TRBV10-3, the J call TRBJ2-5, with D perhaps given as TRBD1 or TRBD2 (6 bases each). CDR1 and CDR2 (germline): ENHRY, SYGVKD. CDR3 length equals 14 residues. The V end was cut by 4 bases, the J end by 4 bases, with 13 bases between. The CDR3 coding sequence is TGTGCCATCAGTGGGACCGAGGGGGGAGAGACCCAGTACTTC. Protein sequence: CAISGTEGGETQYF.

The rearrangement joins TRBV7-8 to TRBJ2-7; tentatively, D is TRBD1 or TRBD2 (5 bases each). This CDR3 comprises 15 residues. The germline V and J ends were trimmed by 5 bases and 4 bases, with 18 bases remaining between them. In germline, CDR1 is SGHVS, CDR2 FQNEAQ. The CDR3 reads CASSTRDGGTYEQYF. The CDR3, as DNA: TGTGCCAGCAGCACCCGGGACGGCGGAACTTACGAGCAGTACTTC.

The chain joins TRBV5-1 to TRBJ2-7; 14 bases are a match to TRBD2. This CDR3 has 17 residues. J lost 3 bases, V lost 0 bases, and 5 bases had no gene match. Germline V CDR1 and CDR2: SGHRS, YFSETQ. CDR3 loop: CASSLEGLAGEGYEQYF. The CDR3 bases are TGCGCCAGCAGCTTGGAGGGACTAGCGGGAGAAGGCTACGAGCAGTACTTC.

The gene calls are TRBV30 and TRBJ2-5; a possible D gene is TRBD1 (5 bases). Trimming removed 4 bases at V and 2 bases at J, with 11 bases between. This CDR3 has 13 amino acids. Germline-derived CDR1 and CDR2 are GTSNPN and SVGIG (reference sequence). The CDR3 sequence is CAWTDSPQETQYF. The DNA of the CDR3 is TGTGCCTGGACTGACAGTCCTCAAGAGACCCAGTACTTC.

The chain has TRBV9 and TRBJ2-2; 10 bases match TRBD1. Germline CDR1 and CDR2: SGDLS and YYNGEE. This CDR3 region has 15 residues. V shed 5 bases, J shed 6 bases, and the junction held 7 bases outside the gene matches. CDR3 amino acids: CASRTGTGAAGELFF. In DNA, the CDR3 is TGTGCCAGCAGGACCGGGACAGGGGCAGCCGGGGAGCTGTTTTTT.

Note on this clone: Other DNA sequences within the sample encode an identical CDR3. The rearrangement joins TRBV6-1 to TRBJ2-7, with TRBD1 identical over 8 bases. The CDR3 has 13 residues. The germline V gene encodes CDR1 MNHNS and CDR2 SASEGT. With V trimmed by 3 bases and J by 2 bases, 0 bases remained unmatched. The CDR3 sequence: CASSEDRAYEQYF. For the CDR3, the DNA is TGTGCCAGCAGTGAGGACAGGGCCTACGAGCAGTACTTC.

V usage is TRBV5-4 and J usage is TRBJ2-5, with TRBD2 matching 8 bases. Germline values: CDR1 SGHNT, CDR2 YYREEE (reference sequence). CDR3 size: 15 residues. Losses at the gene ends were 0 bases for V and 2 bases for J; bases not matched to a gene: 3. CDR3 loop: CASSLAAGAQETQYF. In DNA form, the CDR3 reads TGTGCCAGCAGCTTGGCAGCGGGGGCTCAAGAGACCCAGTACTTC.

The rearrangement links TRBV7-9 to TRBJ2-3; 8 bases agree with TRBD2. CDR1 and CDR2 (germline): SEHNR, FQNEAQ (reference sequence). The J segment lost 5 bases and the V segment lost 9 bases, leaving 10 bases of the junction unmatched. The CDR3 has 14 amino acids. The CDR3 spells CASSAGGDGDTQYF. The CDR3 DNA is TGTGCCAGTTCTGCGGGAGGTGACGGAGATACGCAGTATTTT.

On this clone itself: Other nucleotide sequences in the sample specify the same CDR3. V usage is TRBV7-9 and J usage is TRBJ2-3; D not certain. V lost 5 bases to trimming and J lost 6 bases, with 9 bases between them. The V gene's germline CDR1 is SEHNR and CDR2 FQNEAQ (reference sequence). The CDR3 extends over 12 amino acids. This CDR3 reads CASSPQSDTQYF. The CDR3 DNA is TGTGCCAGCAGCCCCCAGTCTGATACGCAGTATTTT.

Points on this clone: Other DNA sequences in the sample encode the same CDR3. This rearrangement joins TRBV5-1 to TRBJ1-2, with a tentative D call TRBD1 (6 bases). This CDR3 comprises 13 residues. Looked up from germline, CDR1 is SGHRS and CDR2 is YFSETQ. Trimming left V 4 bases short and J 4 bases short, with 11 bases between. For the CDR3, the DNA is TGCGCCAGCAGCCCTGGACAGAGCTATGGCTACACCTTC. Residues: CASSPGQSYGYTF.

The chain employs TRBV28 and TRBJ1-6, with 8 bases matching TRBD1. CDR1 is MDHEN and CDR2 is SYDVKM in the germline V gene. The trim removed 5 bases at V and 7 bases at J, leaving 7 bases unmatched. The CDR3 spans 15 residues. The CDR3 protein is CASSTGQGINSPLHF. DNA for the CDR3: TGTGCCAGCAGTACCGGACAGGGAATCAATTCACCCCTCCACTTT.

This chain joins TRBV19 and TRBJ2-7; D remains ambiguous. V was clipped by 5 bases and J by 0 bases, with 11 bases between them. Germline-derived CDR1 and CDR2 are LNHDA and SQIVND (reference sequence). CDR3 size: 14 residues. The CDR3 spells CASSFRLSSYEQYF. CDR3 nucleotides: TGTGCCAGTAGTTTCAGGCTTAGCTCCTACGAGCAGTACTTC. The whole variable domain, remainder taken from reference TRBV19 and TRBJ2-7, is DGGITQSPKYLFRKEGQNVTLSCEQNLNHDAMYWYRQDPGQGLRLIYYSQIVNDFQKGDIAEGYSVSREKKESFPLTVTSAQKNPTAFYLCASSFRLSSYEQYFGPGTRLTVT.

This chain links TRBV9 with TRBJ1-3; D possibly corresponds to TRBD1 (6 bases). The CDR3 has 16 amino acids. Trimming stripped 0 bases from V and 3 bases from J, with 13 bases between. CDR1 is SGDLS, CDR2 YYNGEE, per germline. CDR3 residues: CASSVEGHPFGNTIYF. The DNA for the CDR3 is TGTGCCAGCAGCGTAGAGGGACATCCTTTTGGAAACACCATATATTTT.

The chain links TRBV5-6 to TRBJ2-1, with TRBD2 matching over 13 bases. Looked up from germline, CDR1 is SGHDT and CDR2 is YYEEEE. The CDR3 sequence is 17 residues long. Trimming at V came to 0 bases and at J to 4 bases, leaving 4 bases not matched to a gene. The CDR3 loop reads CASSLALGLAGYNEQFF. The CDR3 nucleotides read TGTGCCAGCAGCTTGGCCCTGGGACTAGCGGGATACAATGAGCAGTTCTTC.

The J gene is TRBJ1-6, the V gene TRBV5-6; a possible D gene is TRBD1 (5 bases). This CDR3 is 14 amino acids long. The germline CDR1 and CDR2 sequences are SGHDT and YYEEEE. Trimming removed 2 bases at V and 9 bases at J, with 12 bases between. The CDR3 nucleotides read TGTGCCAGCAGCTTATTCGGGGCGGTTTCACCCCTCCACTTT. It is translated as CASSLFGAVSPLHF.

V is TRBV7-2 and J is TRBJ2-3, with D possibly TRBD2 on 6 matching bases. Germline loops: CDR1 SGHTA, CDR2 FQGNSA. The CDR3 consists of 17 residues. The V end lost 3 bases, the J end lost 6 bases, and 22 bases lay between the germline ends. As DNA, the CDR3 is TGTGCCAGCAGCTTGGGTGGGCGGGGCCCCGTGTTGGATACGCAGTATTTT. Protein sequence: CASSLGGRGPVLDTQYF.

As to this clone: The same CDR3 also results from other DNA sequences found in this sample. The V gene is TRBV5-1, the J gene TRBJ1-2; D may be TRBD1 (5 bases). V lost 4 bases, J lost 5 bases, and 12 bases lay in between. Germline values: CDR1 SGHRS, CDR2 YFSETQ. The CDR3 extends over 13 amino acids. The CDR3 here is CASSASGDYGYTF. For the CDR3, the DNA is TGCGCCAGCAGCGCCTCGGGGGATTATGGCTACACCTTC.